This TCR beta chain was captured in a study of OX40 agonist ivuxolimab in advanced cancers. On the study more broadly: Patients' therapy was ivuxolimab, an antibody that acts as an agonist of OX40 (CD134). Mean age about 60 years, range roughly 20 to 85; around 80% male.

CDR1 is SEHNR, CDR2 FQNEAQ, per germline (reference sequence). V was trimmed by 5 bases and J by 3 bases, leaving 10 bases between them. This CDR3 has 13 amino acids. This clone has just one count. The antigen remains undetermined. Findings and caveats of the study: Partial responders at 0.1-3.0 mg/kg had among the lowest clonal expansion. Both CD4+ and CD8+ T cell populations in blood had undergone clonal expansion by week 6 at 0.1 to 3.0 mg/kg.

Method: immunoSEQ multiplex PCR; TCRdb's copy keeps in-frame clones and lacks some. The table includes tens of thousands of clones, roughly nine tenths detected once. The TCR comes from an adult with an advanced solid tumor such as melanoma, head and neck, liver or kidney cancer. Here the sequenced sample was CD4+ or CD8+ T cells sorted from blood, taken in a trial of the OX40 agonist ivuxolimab. The chain carries TRBV7-9 and TRBJ2-5; D is uncertain. CDR3 amino acids: CASSEDLEETQYF. The CDR3 coding sequence is TGTGCCAGCAGCGAAGATTTAGAAGAGACCCAGTACTTC.